Listed below are T cell receptor beta chains from one sample, sequenced in a study of early T cells in non-severe SARS-CoV-2 infection. Using its own MiXCR run on the 5' RACE reads, TCRdb lists one record per CDR3 protein. This sample has fewer than 130,000 distinct CDR3 sequences, with approximately 12% found just once. The sequencing here drew on whole blood, taken at baseline. The receptor set was obtained from an adult who was a healthcare worker with PCR-confirmed SARS-CoV-2 infection or an uninfected control (not recorded which). CDR3s include the opening cysteine and the closing phenylalanine or tryptophan. The D gene is left open where the match is weak. Only part of the rows carry a size: once, few, many, or a class if the clone is expanded.

cdr3_aa: CASRSTWVAEQYF
cdr3_nt: TGTGCCAGCCGATCGACCTGGGTAGCCGAGCAGTACTTC
clone_size: many
d_call: .
j_call: TRBJ2-7
v_call: TRBV11-2

cdr3_aa: CSASRTGNSPLHF
cdr3_nt: TGCAGTGCTAGTAGGACAGGAAATTCACCCCTCCACTTT
clone_size: few
d_call: TRBD1
j_call: TRBJ1-6
v_call: TRBV20-1

cdr3_aa: CASSRQGLADNTGELFF
cdr3_nt: TGTGCCAGCAGCCGTCAAGGACTAGCGGATAACACCGGGGAGCTGTTTTTT
clone_size: few
d_call: TRBD2
j_call: TRBJ2-2
v_call: TRBV5-4

cdr3_aa: CASSPDDPREQYF
cdr3_nt: TGTGCCAGTAGCCCAGACGACCCCCGGGAGCAGTACTTC
clone_size: many
d_call: .
j_call: TRBJ2-7
v_call: TRBV19

cdr3_aa: CASSLSSGGLSTDTQYF
cdr3_nt: TGTGCCAGCAGCTTGAGTAGCGGGGGCCTCAGCACAGATACGCAGTATTTT
clone_size: few
d_call: TRBD2
j_call: TRBJ2-3
v_call: TRBV7-6

cdr3_aa: CSASLGFEQYF
cdr3_nt: TGCAGTGCCTCACTAGGTTTCGAGCAGTACTTC
clone_size: .
d_call: .
j_call: TRBJ2-7
v_call: TRBV20-1

cdr3_aa: CASSMAGTAYEQYF
cdr3_nt: TGTGCCAGTAGTATGGCCGGGACAGCATACGAGCAGTACTTC
clone_size: many
d_call: TRBD1
j_call: TRBJ2-7
v_call: TRBV19

cdr3_aa: CASSLEGSNYGYTF
cdr3_nt: TGTGCCAGCAGCTTAGAGGGGAGTAACTATGGCTACACCTTC
clone_size: few
d_call: .
j_call: TRBJ1-2
v_call: TRBV11-2

cdr3_aa: CAWDLTSGGARDTQYF
cdr3_nt: TGTGCCTGGGATCTGACTAGCGGGGGGGCTCGAGATACGCAGTATTTT
clone_size: once
d_call: TRBD2
j_call: TRBJ2-3
v_call: TRBV30

cdr3_aa: CSARDTGAGTGEPFF
cdr3_nt: TGCAGTGCTAGAGATACCGGCGCTGGGACCGGGGAGCCGTTTTTT
clone_size: once
d_call: .
j_call: TRBJ2-2
v_call: TRBV20-1

cdr3_aa: CASSYRGSGANVLTF
cdr3_nt: TGTGCCAGCAGCTACAGGGGCTCTGGGGCCAACGTCCTGACTTTC
clone_size: many
d_call: TRBD1
j_call: TRBJ2-6
v_call: TRBV7-6

cdr3_aa: CASSQGYRSYEQYF
cdr3_nt: TGTGCCAGCAGCCAAGGGTATCGTTCCTACGAGCAGTACTTC
clone_size: many
d_call: .
j_call: TRBJ2-7
v_call: TRBV3-1

cdr3_aa: CASEGARTGELFF
cdr3_nt: TGTGCCTCGGAAGGGGCGCGCACCGGGGAGCTGTTTTTT
clone_size: many
d_call: .
j_call: TRBJ2-2
v_call: TRBV24-1

cdr3_aa: CASSPQGEFYEQYF
cdr3_nt: TGTGCCAGCAGTCCCCAAGGGGAGTTCTACGAGCAGTACTTC
clone_size: .
d_call: .
j_call: TRBJ2-7
v_call: TRBV27

cdr3_aa: CASTLGIGPNTGELFF
cdr3_nt: TGTGCCAGTACTCTAGGTATAGGCCCGAACACCGGGGAGCTGTTTTTT
clone_size: .
d_call: .
j_call: TRBJ2-2
v_call: TRBV19

cdr3_aa: CASSQVTGSPLHF
cdr3_nt: TGTGCCAGCAGCCAAGTGACCGGGTCACCCCTCCACTTT
clone_size: .
d_call: .
j_call: TRBJ1-6
v_call: TRBV14

cdr3_aa: CASSAGTGNEAFF
cdr3_nt: TGTGCCAGCAGCGCCGGGACAGGGAATGAAGCTTTCTTT
clone_size: few
d_call: TRBD1
j_call: TRBJ1-1
v_call: TRBV7-9

cdr3_aa: CSARGWTGGESYEQYF
cdr3_nt: TGCAGTGCTAGAGGCTGGACAGGGGGTGAATCCTACGAGCAGTACTTC
clone_size: .
d_call: TRBD1
j_call: TRBJ2-7
v_call: TRBV20-1

cdr3_aa: CASSMEKTGPGELFF
cdr3_nt: TGTGCCAGTAGTATGGAGAAGACAGGGCCCGGGGAGCTGTTTTTT
clone_size: .
d_call: TRBD1
j_call: TRBJ2-2
v_call: TRBV19

cdr3_aa: CASSQGVSTNEKLFF
cdr3_nt: TGCGCCAGCAGCCAAGGTGTCAGCACTAATGAAAAACTGTTTTTT
clone_size: few
d_call: .
j_call: TRBJ1-4
v_call: TRBV4-1

cdr3_aa: CASSGVRQGANEQFF
cdr3_nt: TGTGCCAGCAGCGGTGTGAGACAGGGAGCAAATGAGCAGTTCTTC
clone_size: few
d_call: TRBD1
j_call: TRBJ2-1
v_call: TRBV7-9

cdr3_aa: CASSFLGDSYEQYF
cdr3_nt: TGTGCCAGCAGCTTTCTTGGAGACTCCTACGAGCAGTACTTC
clone_size: .
d_call: .
j_call: TRBJ2-7
v_call: TRBV7-9

cdr3_aa: CVSSEWDPNEKLFF
cdr3_nt: TGTGTCAGCAGTGAATGGGACCCTAATGAAAAACTGTTTTTT
clone_size: .
d_call: .
j_call: TRBJ1-4
v_call: TRBV6-1

cdr3_aa: CASSWFTDTQYF
cdr3_nt: TGCGCCAGCAGCTGGTTCACAGATACGCAGTATTTT
clone_size: few
d_call: .
j_call: TRBJ2-3
v_call: TRBV5-1

cdr3_aa: CSASYTGDSNQPQHF
cdr3_nt: TGCAGTGCTAGTTACACAGGGGATAGCAATCAGCCCCAGCATTTT
clone_size: many
d_call: TRBD1
j_call: TRBJ1-5
v_call: TRBV20-1

cdr3_aa: CASSSPSLSYGKLFF
cdr3_nt: TGTGCCAGCAGCTCCCCCAGCCTTTCCTATGGAAAACTGTTTTTT
clone_size: many
d_call: .
j_call: TRBJ1-4
v_call: TRBV7-2

cdr3_aa: CASSTLGARQETQYF
cdr3_nt: TGCGCCAGCAGCACGCTCGGGGCTCGACAAGAGACCCAGTACTTC
clone_size: many
d_call: .
j_call: TRBJ2-5
v_call: TRBV5-1

cdr3_aa: CATAPGLAGNEQFF
cdr3_nt: TGTGCCACTGCTCCGGGACTAGCGGGCAATGAGCAGTTCTTC
clone_size: .
d_call: TRBD2
j_call: TRBJ2-1
v_call: TRBV28

cdr3_aa: CSVEGDYGYTF
cdr3_nt: TGCAGCGTAGAGGGGGACTATGGCTACACCTTC
clone_size: few
d_call: .
j_call: TRBJ1-2
v_call: TRBV29-1

cdr3_aa: CASSLWLGSDETQYF
cdr3_nt: TGTGCCAGCAGCTTATGGCTTGGCAGCGACGAGACCCAGTACTTC
clone_size: .
d_call: .
j_call: TRBJ2-5
v_call: TRBV11-2

cdr3_aa: CASRAGRTYNEQFF
cdr3_nt: TGTGCCAGCCGAGCGGGACGGACCTACAATGAGCAGTTCTTC
clone_size: .
d_call: TRBD2
j_call: TRBJ2-1
v_call: TRBV19

cdr3_aa: CASSLIWAGDMNTEAFF
cdr3_nt: TGTGCCAGCAGCTTAATTTGGGCAGGAGATATGAACACTGAAGCTTTCTTT
clone_size: few
d_call: .
j_call: TRBJ1-1
v_call: TRBV7-9

cdr3_aa: CASSPPGQGGYEQYF
cdr3_nt: TGTGCCAGCTCACCACCAGGACAGGGGGGATACGAGCAGTACTTC
clone_size: .
d_call: TRBD1
j_call: TRBJ2-7
v_call: TRBV18

cdr3_aa: CASSPHKIGGTEAFF
cdr3_nt: TGCGCCAGCAGCCCCCACAAGATCGGGGGCACTGAAGCTTTCTTT
clone_size: .
d_call: .
j_call: TRBJ1-1
v_call: TRBV5-1

cdr3_aa: CASSQRDSSATNEKLFF
cdr3_nt: TGTGCCAGCAGCCAAAGGGACAGCTCTGCAACTAATGAAAAACTGTTTTTT
clone_size: many
d_call: TRBD1
j_call: TRBJ1-4
v_call: TRBV3-1

cdr3_aa: CASSLTGVVGANPSPLHF
cdr3_nt: TGTGCCAGCAGCTTAACGGGAGTGGTAGGAGCTAACCCCTCACCCCTCCACTTT
clone_size: .
d_call: .
j_call: TRBJ1-6
v_call: TRBV7-3

cdr3_aa: CASSRAGESPNNSPLHF
cdr3_nt: TGTGCCAGCAGCCGGGCGGGGGAATCCCCAAATAATTCACCCCTCCACTTT
clone_size: many
d_call: .
j_call: TRBJ1-6
v_call: TRBV6-5

cdr3_aa: CASRGTFGYGYTF
cdr3_nt: TGTGCCAGCAGGGGGACATTTGGCTATGGCTACACCTTC
clone_size: .
d_call: .
j_call: TRBJ1-2
v_call: TRBV2

cdr3_aa: CASSQSRGQNNQPQHF
cdr3_nt: TGTGCCAGCAGCCAATCTAGAGGACAGAATAATCAGCCCCAGCATTTT
clone_size: .
d_call: .
j_call: TRBJ1-5
v_call: TRBV3-1

cdr3_aa: CASSYKWTDLYGYTF
cdr3_nt: TGTGCCAGCAGTTACAAATGGACGGACCTCTATGGCTACACCTTC
clone_size: .
d_call: .
j_call: TRBJ1-2
v_call: TRBV6-5

cdr3_aa: CASSYSDGSAYEQYF
cdr3_nt: TGTGCCAGCAGTTACTCAGACGGCAGCGCCTACGAGCAGTACTTC
clone_size: .
d_call: .
j_call: TRBJ2-7
v_call: TRBV6-6

cdr3_aa: CASSLAYSNQPQHF
cdr3_nt: TGTGCCAGCAGCTTAGCTTATAGCAATCAGCCCCAGCATTTT
clone_size: few
d_call: .
j_call: TRBJ1-5
v_call: TRBV7-2

cdr3_aa: CASSESRGVTEAFF
cdr3_nt: TGTGCCAGCAGTGAATCCCGGGGGGTCACTGAAGCTTTCTTT
clone_size: .
d_call: .
j_call: TRBJ1-1
v_call: TRBV2

cdr3_aa: CASSQGSGSYEQFF
cdr3_nt: TGTGCCAGCAGCCAAGGGTCAGGGAGCTATGAGCAGTTCTTC
clone_size: many
d_call: .
j_call: TRBJ2-1
v_call: TRBV3-1

cdr3_aa: CATSDPSGRAGSEQFF
cdr3_nt: TGTGCCACCAGTGATCCGAGCGGGAGGGCGGGAAGTGAGCAGTTCTTC
clone_size: many
d_call: TRBD2
j_call: TRBJ2-1
v_call: TRBV24-1

cdr3_aa: CASSFPGQGHEQYF
cdr3_nt: TGTGCCAGCAGCTTTCCGGGACAGGGCCACGAGCAGTACTTC
clone_size: few
d_call: TRBD1
j_call: TRBJ2-7
v_call: TRBV7-9

cdr3_aa: CASSGERGPYNSPLHF
cdr3_nt: TGCGCCAGCAGTGGTGAGAGAGGGCCGTATAATTCACCCCTCCACTTT
clone_size: few
d_call: .
j_call: TRBJ1-6
v_call: TRBV4-1

cdr3_aa: CSASGSGNSPLHF
cdr3_nt: TGCAGTGCTTCGGGGTCCGGCAATTCACCCCTCCACTTT
clone_size: many
d_call: .
j_call: TRBJ1-6
v_call: TRBV20-1

cdr3_aa: CASSYPDRGDQPQHF
cdr3_nt: TGTGCCAGCAGTTACCCTGACAGGGGCGATCAGCCCCAGCATTTT
clone_size: many
d_call: TRBD1
j_call: TRBJ1-5
v_call: TRBV6-6

cdr3_aa: CASSSVAGSGNEQFF
cdr3_nt: TGTGCCAGCAGCTCTGTAGCGGGATCTGGCAATGAGCAGTTCTTC
clone_size: .
d_call: TRBD2
j_call: TRBJ2-1
v_call: TRBV11-2

cdr3_aa: CASSSGTHATNEKLFF
cdr3_nt: TGTGCCAGCAGCTCCGGGACTCATGCAACTAATGAAAAACTGTTTTTT
clone_size: many
d_call: .
j_call: TRBJ1-4
v_call: TRBV12-3/TRBV12-4

cdr3_aa: CSVEYGYTF
cdr3_nt: TGCAGCGTTGAATATGGCTACACCTTC
clone_size: few
d_call: .
j_call: TRBJ1-2
v_call: TRBV29-1

cdr3_aa: CASSLVQLTEAFF
cdr3_nt: TGCGCCAGCAGCTTGGTGCAGCTGACTGAAGCTTTCTTT
clone_size: .
d_call: .
j_call: TRBJ1-1
v_call: TRBV5-1